This T cell receptor beta chain was recorded in a study of CD8+ T cells in alopecia areata (dated by TCRdb to the late 2010s). Regarding the study in general: Treated patients were enrolled in an open-label pilot trial of oral tofacitinib, 5 to 10 mg twice daily, for moderate-to-severe alopecia areata. Tofacitinib was given for 6 to 18 months, followed by 6 months of follow-up off drug to assess delayed response and recurrence. Biopsies were taken from tofacitinib-treated patients at baseline and at 4 and 24 weeks of treatment, and a later scalp biopsy was taken in several of the tofacitinib-treated patients. TCRbeta CDR3 regions were amplified by immunoSEQ multiplex PCR with 35 Vbeta forward and 13 Jbeta reverse primers. Scalp clonality was compared among normal scalp (n=4), patchy alopecia areata scalp (n=8), and alopecia totalis/universalis scalp (n=8). Disease severity in treated patients was measured with the SALT score, which quantifies the percentage of affected scalp surface area. RNA was extracted with the PAXgene miRNA kit for fixed scalp, the miRNeasy kit for PBMCs, and the RNeasy kit for mouse skin. High-throughput TCRbeta sequencing was used to examine T cell clonal expansion in alopecia areata in both the C3H/HeJ mouse model and human patients. Human TCRbeta sequencing covered scalp tissue and sorted CD4+ and CD8+ peripheral blood T cells from patchy and totalis/universalis alopecia areata patients and healthy controls.

The treatment or condition label corresponds to: oral pan-JAK inhibitor, 5-10 mg twice daily. Peripheral blood and lesional scalp punch biopsies were obtained from patients with alopecia areata. PBMCs were isolated by density centrifugation and stained for CD3, CD4 and CD8, and CD4+ and CD8+ T cells were sorted on a FACSAria. The protocol used for the library was the immunoSEQ multiplex PCR assay. For TCR sequencing, RNA was extracted from every sample and reverse transcribed into cDNA to serve as template. First-strand cDNA was synthesized using SuperScript III with a 2:1 mix of oligo-dT and random hexamers. A synthetic immune receptor repertoire was used to assess amplification bias, and residual bias was removed computationally. Per the source publication's procedure: Raw reads were preprocessed to remove errors, and CDR3 was defined by IMGT conventions from the conserved cysteine to phenylalanine. Clonality was computed as 1 minus the Shannon entropy, with the entropy normalized by log2 of the number of productive unique TCRs. Whether each scalp clone was CD4 or CD8 was inferred by checking scalp TCRbeta sequences against the CD4 and CD8 repertoires from sorted blood. As stored in TCRdb, this immuneACCESS dataset retains in-frame rearrangements with V and J assigned. A fraction of the clones does not appear; measured against another copy, unresolved V genes explain less than half of the discrepancy, and the remainder lacks a known reason. That table supplies the V and J calls and clone size; D and trimming were determined from the DNA. The sample contains hundreds of thousands of clones, more than 60% of them found a single time. The biggest ten clones account for more than 0.95% of the sample.

This clone was found once. It lacks a known antigen. No base quality information exists; no much larger clone differs at one position. Results the study describes overall, beyond this receptor: Because the treated cohort was small and included a single nonresponder, larger studies are needed to assess links between baseline CD8+ expansion and response. TCR sequences shared between patients were less clear than in mice, possibly partly because of HLA diversity in the patient population. Scalp clonality and the number of expanded CD8+ clones among the top 100 scalp clones were significantly decreased by tofacitinib. Scalp TCR repertoire analysis is complicated because resident alphabeta T cells in normal human skin are also sequenced, whereas mouse skin is dominated by gammadelta T cells. Many expanded lesional clones were found to persist in scalp and blood during tofacitinib treatment, and relapse after treatment cessation may be partly explained by this persistence. Lesional scalp, especially in alopecia totalis/universalis, showed higher clonality and more expanded CD8+ clones than normal scalp, suggesting antigenic drive.

According to the germline V gene, CDR1 reads SQVTM and CDR2 reads ANQGSEA. The CDR3 starts with the cysteine, ends with the phenylalanine, and has 15 residues. Only the CDR3 region is kept as DNA, spanning 45 bases read in frame from base 1. V is cut back by 7 bases and J by 1 base, with 5 bases in the junction unmatched. The TCR sequence derives from a human donor with alopecia areata. The material sequenced was CD4+ T cells sorted from blood, taken around week 44, from a patient treated with tofacitinib. Recombination connected TRBV29-1 to TRBJ2-2; TRBD2 matches 11 bases in the middle. The sequenced DNA: TGCAGCGCTCTGACTAGCGGGGTGAACACCGGGGAGCTGTTTTTT. Protein translation: CSALTSGVNTGELFF.